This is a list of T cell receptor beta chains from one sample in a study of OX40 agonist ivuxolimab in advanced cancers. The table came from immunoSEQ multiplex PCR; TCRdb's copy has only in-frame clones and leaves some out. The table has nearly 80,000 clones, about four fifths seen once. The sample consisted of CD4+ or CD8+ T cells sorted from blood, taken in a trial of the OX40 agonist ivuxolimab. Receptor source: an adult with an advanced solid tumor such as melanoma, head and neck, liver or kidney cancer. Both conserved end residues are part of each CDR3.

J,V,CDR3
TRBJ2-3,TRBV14,CASSLTVDTQYF
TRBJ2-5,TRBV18,CASSPRTGEETQYF
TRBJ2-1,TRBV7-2,CASSSRTANEQFF
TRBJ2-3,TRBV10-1,CASSGSSGGGTDTQYF
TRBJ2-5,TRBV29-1,CSVPGTSEETQYF
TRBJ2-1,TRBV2,CASDREGNEQFF
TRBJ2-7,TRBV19,CASSRTPQEGLYEQYF
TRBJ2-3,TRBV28,CASSLSGGRLAGSTDTQYF
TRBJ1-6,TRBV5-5,CASSSTGALDSPLHF
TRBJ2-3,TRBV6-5,CASSLRQGAVDTQYF
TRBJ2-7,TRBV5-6,CASSLVREPYEQYF
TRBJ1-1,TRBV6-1,CASSTMGQGTLTAFF
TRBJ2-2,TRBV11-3,CASSLAGPSNTGELFF
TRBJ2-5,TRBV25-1,CASVYDLGGQETQYF
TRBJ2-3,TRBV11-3,CASSQERTDTQYF